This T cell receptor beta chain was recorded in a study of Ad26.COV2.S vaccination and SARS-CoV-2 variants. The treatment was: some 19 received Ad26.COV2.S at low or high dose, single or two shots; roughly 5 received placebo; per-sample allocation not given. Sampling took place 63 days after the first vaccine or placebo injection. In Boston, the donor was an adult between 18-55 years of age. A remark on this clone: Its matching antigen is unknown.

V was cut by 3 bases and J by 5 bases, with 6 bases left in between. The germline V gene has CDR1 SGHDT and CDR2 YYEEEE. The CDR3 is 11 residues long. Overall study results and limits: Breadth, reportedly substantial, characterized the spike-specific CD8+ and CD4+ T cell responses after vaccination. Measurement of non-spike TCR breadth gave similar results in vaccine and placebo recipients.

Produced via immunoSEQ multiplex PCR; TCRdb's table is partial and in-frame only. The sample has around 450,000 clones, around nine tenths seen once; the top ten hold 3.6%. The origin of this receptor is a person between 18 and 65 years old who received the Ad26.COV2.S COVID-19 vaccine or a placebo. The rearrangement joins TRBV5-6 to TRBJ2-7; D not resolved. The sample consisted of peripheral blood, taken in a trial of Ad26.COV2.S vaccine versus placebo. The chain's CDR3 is CASSYYDEQYF. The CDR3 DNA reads TGTGCCAGCAGCTACTACGACGAGCAGTACTTC.